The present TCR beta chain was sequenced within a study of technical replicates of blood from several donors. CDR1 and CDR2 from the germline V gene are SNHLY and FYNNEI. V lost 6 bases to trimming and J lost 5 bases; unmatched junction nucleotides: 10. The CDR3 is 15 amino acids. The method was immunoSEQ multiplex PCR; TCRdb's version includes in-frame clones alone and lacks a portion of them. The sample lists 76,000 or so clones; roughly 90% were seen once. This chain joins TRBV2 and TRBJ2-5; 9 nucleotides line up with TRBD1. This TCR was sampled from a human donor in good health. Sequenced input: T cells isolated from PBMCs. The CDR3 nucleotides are TGTGCCAGCAGAGCGGGACAGGGAGGGCTGGAGACCCAGTACTTC. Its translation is CASRAGQGGLETQYF.